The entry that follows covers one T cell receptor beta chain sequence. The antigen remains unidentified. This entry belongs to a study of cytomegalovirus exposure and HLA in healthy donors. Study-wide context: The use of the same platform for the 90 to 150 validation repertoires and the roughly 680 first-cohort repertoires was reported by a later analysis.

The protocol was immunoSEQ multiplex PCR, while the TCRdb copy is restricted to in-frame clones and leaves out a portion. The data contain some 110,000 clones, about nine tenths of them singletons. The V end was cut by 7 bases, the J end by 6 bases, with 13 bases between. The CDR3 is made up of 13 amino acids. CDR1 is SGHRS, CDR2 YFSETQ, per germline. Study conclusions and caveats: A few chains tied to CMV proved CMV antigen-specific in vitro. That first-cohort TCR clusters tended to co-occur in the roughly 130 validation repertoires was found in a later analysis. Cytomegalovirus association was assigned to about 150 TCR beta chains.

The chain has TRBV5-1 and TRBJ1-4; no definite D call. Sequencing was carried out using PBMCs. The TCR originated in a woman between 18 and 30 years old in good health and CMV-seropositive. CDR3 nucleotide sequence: TGCGCCAGCGCAGAACCTCGTCATGAAAAACTGTTTTTT. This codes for CASAEPRHEKLFF.